The 4 T cell receptor beta chains below were found in one sample sequenced in a study of blood T cell repertoires in COVID-19. Libraries were prepared by immunoSEQ multiplex PCR; TCRdb keeps only in-frame clonotypes and omits some of them. The table records around 230,000 clones, 86% of them present only once. Sequencing input: peripheral blood. Receptors originate from a man between 25 and 39 years old who had recovered from COVID-19.

J is TRBJ1-1 and V is TRBV6-6; 7 bases agree with TRBD1. Germline loops: CDR1 MNHNY, CDR2 SVGAGI (reference sequence). The V and J ends lost 6 bases and 2 bases, in that order; junction bases with no gene match: 9. This CDR3 comprises 15 residues. The CDR3, as DNA: TGTGCCAGCAGATTTCGGGACAGCGGTAACACTGAAGCTTTCTTT. Translation: CASRFRDSGNTEAFF.

The table lists this clone with a count of one. This chain joins TRBV7-2 and TRBJ1-2; TRBD1 might be the D (5 bases). V dropped 2 bases and J dropped 6 bases, with 19 bases sitting between them. The CDR3 runs 16 residues. Germline CDR1 is SGHTA and CDR2 is FQGNSA. CDR3 nucleotides: TGTGCCAGCAGCTTATATATGGCAGGGCGGTTTGATGGCTACACCTTC. Translation gives CASSLYMAGRFDGYTF.

This clone came up a few times. The chain couples TRBV9 to TRBJ1-2; TRBD1 might be the D (5 bases). Germline V gene sequence: CDR1 SGDLS, CDR2 YYNGEE. CDR3 size: 13 residues. V lost 7 bases to trimming and J lost 9 bases, with 19 bases between them. CDR3 in DNA: TGTGCCAGCTCGCACCGGGGGGTTCGGAGCTACACCTTC. The encoded protein is CASSHRGVRSYTF.

The chain recombines TRBV4-2 with TRBJ1-1; possibly TRBD1 for D (5 bases). This CDR3 has 15 amino acids. Germline V gene sequence: CDR1 LGHNA, CDR2 YNFKEQ. Trimming removed 4 bases at V and 1 base at J, with 13 bases between. In nucleotides, the CDR3 is TGTGCCAGCAGCCCTCAGGGTTCCGGGAACACTGAAGCTTTCTTT. Translating it yields CASSPQGSGNTEAFF.